These 30 T cell receptor beta chains came from one sample sequenced in a study of cytomegalovirus exposure and HLA in healthy donors. The PCR had 60 Vbeta and 13 Jbeta primers. The assay was immunoSEQ multiplex PCR, and TCRdb's table has in-frame clones only and misses some. Among 150,000 to 200,000 clones, about 70% were seen once, and the ten largest hold under 11%. The sample comprised PBMCs. These receptors were obtained from a man aged 25-40 years in good health and CMV-seropositive.

CDR3 nucleotides: TGTGCCAGCAGCGTCGGGGGGGGGCCCTACGAGCAGTACTTC. Residues: CASSVGGGPYEQYF. The V and J genes are TRBV27 and TRBJ2-7, with TRBD2 matching over 8 bases. The trim removed 6 bases at V and 2 bases at J, leaving 6 bases unmatched. The CDR3 sequence is 14 residues long. The germline V gene encodes CDR1 MNHEY and CDR2 SMNVEV (reference sequence).

The gene calls are TRBV13 and TRBJ1-2; 9 positions agree with TRBD1. V dropped 5 bases and J dropped 4; count of bases not matched to a gene: 5. Germline values: CDR1 PRHDT, CDR2 FYEKMQ (reference sequence). The CDR3 covers 14 residues. The CDR3 sequence: CASSVGQGGYGYTF. The CDR3 nucleotides are TGTGCCAGCAGCGTGGGACAGGGCGGCTATGGCTACACCTTC.

This chain joins TRBV5-8 and TRBJ2-4, with 7 positions matching TRBD1. The J segment lost 2 bases and the V segment lost 5 bases, leaving 4 bases of the junction unmatched. The CDR3 loop spans 14 amino acids. The germline V gene encodes CDR1 SGHTS and CDR2 YDEGEE. The CDR3 nucleotides are TGTGCCAGCAGGAAGGGGGCTACCAAAAACATTCAGTACTTC. This sequence encodes CASRKGATKNIQYF.

The rearrangement links TRBV7-8 to TRBJ2-1, with unresolved D. The germline V and J ends were trimmed by 5 bases and 5 bases, with 4 bases remaining between them. The length of the CDR3 is 11 residues. Germline V gives CDR1 SGHVS, CDR2 FQNEAQ. The CDR3: CASSPDNEQFF. CDR3 nucleotides: TGTGCCAGCAGCCCCGACAATGAGCAGTTCTTC.

The CDR3 DNA reads as TGTGCCAGTAGTATGGGCAGGGGATCACATCAGCCCCAGCATTTT. Protein sequence: CASSMGRGSHQPQHF. The chain uses TRBV19 and TRBJ1-5, with D possibly TRBD1 on 6 matching bases. The CDR3 totals 15 residues. Germline CDR1 is LNHDA and CDR2 is SQIVND (reference sequence). V was cut by 3 bases and J by 5 bases, with 14 bases left in between.

The genes are TRBV27 and TRBJ2-5; D might be TRBD2 (5 bases). This CDR3 comprises 17 residues. V was pared by 1 base and J by 4 bases, with 19 bases between. Looked up from germline, CDR1 is MNHEY and CDR2 is SMNVEV (reference sequence). Here the CDR3 DNA reads TGTGCCAGCAGTTTATTAGGTATCGAGGGAGTCGGAGAGACCCAGTACTTC. Amino acids: CASSLLGIEGVGETQYF.

This chain joins TRBV9 and TRBJ2-7; 7 bases agree with TRBD2. This CDR3 spans 14 amino acids. The junction had 9 bases not matched to a gene; V was cut back by 3 bases and J by 6 bases. Germline-derived CDR1 and CDR2 are SGDLS and YYNGEE. CDR3 sequence reads: CASSAGPGGSEQYF. The CDR3 DNA follows: TGTGCCAGCAGCGCCGGCCCGGGGGGTTCCGAGCAGTACTTC.

As concerns this clone: Other DNA sequences of this sample code for an identical CDR3. This sequence joins TRBV7-6 and TRBJ2-7; TRBD1 agrees at 8 bases. CDR1 is SGHVS and CDR2 is FNYEAQ in the germline V gene. CDR3 length: 14 amino acids. V gave up 5 bases and J gave up 5 bases; unmatched junction bases: 8. The CDR3 sequence: CASSTGQGSHEQYF. The CDR3 bases are TGTGCCAGCAGCACCGGACAGGGTAGCCACGAGCAGTACTTC.

The chain links TRBV7-9 to TRBJ1-2, with 8 bases identical to TRBD1. J gave up 6 bases and V 7 bases, and 7 bases lay outside the gene matches. Germline CDR1 is SEHNR and CDR2 is FQNEAQ (reference sequence). The CDR3 sequence is 13 residues long. CDR3 residues: CASNHGTGDGYTF. The CDR3 DNA reads TGTGCCAGCAACCACGGGACAGGAGATGGCTACACCTTC.

This clone was counted a single time. The CDR3 nucleotides are TGCGCCAGCAGCCAAGATCCAGTTATCAACAGGGATCAGGCTCGTGGCTACACCTTC. Translated, it gives CASSQDPVINRDQARGYTF. The V call is TRBV4-1, the J call TRBJ1-2, with D possibly being TRBD1 (6 bases). The CDR3 extends over 19 amino acids. Deletions cut 0 bases from V and 7 bases from J, with 27 bases between. Germline V gene lookup returns CDR1 MGHRA and CDR2 YSYEKL.

J is TRBJ1-1 and V is TRBV28; D not certain. Per germline, CDR1 MDHEN and CDR2 SYDVKM. This CDR3 region has 11 residues. V was trimmed by 6 bases and J by 4 bases, leaving 6 bases between them. As DNA, the CDR3 is TGTGCCAGCAGCCTCCTCACTGAAGCTTTCTTT. Amino acids: CASSLLTEAFF.

V and J are TRBV10-1 and TRBJ2-5; TRBD2 aligns across 11 bases. Per germline, CDR1 WNHNN and CDR2 SYGVQD (reference sequence). CDR3 length: 17 amino acids. V was pared by 3 bases and J by 1 base, with 7 bases of the junction left unmatched. The CDR3 nucleotides read TGCGCCAGCAGTGATTCTACTAGCGGGAGTGGCCAAGAGACCCAGTACTTC. Its protein is CASSDSTSGSGQETQYF.

The chain recombines TRBV30 with TRBJ2-7, with D perhaps TRBD2 (5 bases). Germline V CDR1 and CDR2: GTSNPN, SVGIG (reference sequence). This CDR3 comprises 14 residues. V gave up 0 bases and J gave up 3 bases, with 12 bases separating them. The CDR3 DNA sequence: TGTGCCTGGAGTGTACAAGAAGGAGGCTACGAGCAGTACTTC. It translates to CAWSVQEGGYEQYF.

This clone was detected only a few times. This chain joins TRBV7-3 and TRBJ2-3, with D unresolved. The CDR3 runs to 13 residues. The V gene's germline CDR1 is SGHTA and CDR2 FQGTGA. V was cut by 5 bases and J by 1 base, with 7 bases left in between. The CDR3 here is CASSPPGTDTQYF. DNA for the CDR3: TGTGCCAGCAGCCCTCCCGGCACAGATACGCAGTATTTT.

V and J are TRBV9 and TRBJ2-3; the D gene is possibly TRBD2 (6 bases). The CDR3 has 15 residues. The ends were cut back, 2 bases at V and 2 bases at J, with 12 bases in the middle. Germline loops: CDR1 SGDLS, CDR2 YYNGEE. The CDR3 DNA is TGTGCCAGCAGCGTCCTCATAGCGGACACAGATACGCAGTATTTT. This encodes CASSVLIADTDTQYF.

For this clone: Germline and junction disagree at one end, which may indicate a read error. The V and J genes are TRBV7-9 and TRBJ2-1, with D uncertain. This CDR3 has 14 residues. Germline values: CDR1 SEHNR, CDR2 FQNEAQ (reference sequence). The CDR3 protein is CSSQASASYNEQFF. The DNA for the CDR3 is TGTTCCAGCCAAGCGTCAGCCTCCTACAATGAGCAGTTCTTC.

The chain has TRBV9 and TRBJ1-1, with 11 bases aligning to TRBD1. The length of the CDR3 is 13 residues. The V segment lost 7 bases and the J segment 6 bases; nucleotides outside the gene matches: 5. CDR1 is SGDLS, CDR2 YYNGEE, per germline. The CDR3 loop is CASQGQGASEAFF. As DNA, the CDR3 is TGTGCCAGCCAAGGACAGGGGGCCTCTGAAGCTTTCTTT.

V is TRBV5-1 and J is TRBJ2-7; D is perhaps TRBD2 (5 bases). The V gene's germline CDR1 is SGHRS and CDR2 YFSETQ. Trimming stripped 2 bases from V and 3 bases from J, with 9 bases between. The CDR3 loop spans 13 amino acids. The CDR3 reads CASSFEGNYEQYF. The CDR3 DNA is TGCGCCAGCAGCTTTGAGGGCAACTACGAGCAGTACTTC. Drawing the rest from reference TRBV5-1 and TRBJ2-7, the complete variable domain is KAGVTQTPRYLIKTRGQQVTLSCSPISGHRSVSWYQQTPGQGLQFLFEYFSETQRNKGNFPGRFSGRQFSNSRSEMNVSTLELGDSALYLCASSFEGNYEQYFGPGTRLTVT.

This chain links TRBV28 with TRBJ1-1; TRBD1 agrees at 9 bases. J gave up 1 base and V 6 bases, and 6 bases lay outside the gene matches. Germline CDR1 reads MDHEN; CDR2 reads SYDVKM. The CDR3 extends over 15 amino acids. CDR3: CASRGTGLPNTEAFF. CDR3 DNA: TGTGCCAGCAGGGGGACAGGGTTACCGAACACTGAAGCTTTCTTT.

The chain is built from TRBV28 and TRBJ2-5; 8 nucleotides match TRBD1. TRBJ2-7 matches the DNA end more closely, so the J call is doubtful. The CDR3 totals 15 residues. Germline assignment: CDR1 MDHEN and CDR2 SYDVKM. The CDR3 region has the DNA TGTGCCAGCAGTTTGTTGGGGACAGGAGACGACGAGCAGTACTTC. Residues: CASSLLGTGDDEQYF.

The chain employs TRBV2 and TRBJ2-3; D might be TRBD2 (6 bases). Trimming shortened V by 2 bases and J by 3 bases, and 12 bases separated the two germline ends. The CDR3 sequence is 15 residues long. Germline CDR1 is SNHLY and CDR2 is FYNNEI. CDR3 coding DNA: TGTGCCAGCAGTGAACAAGGGACTTATACAGATACGCAGTATTTT. Translation: CASSEQGTYTDTQYF.

This clone came up a few times. The chain couples TRBV6-5 to TRBJ1-1; 8 positions agree with TRBD1. Germline assignment: CDR1 MNHEY and CDR2 SVGAGI. The CDR3 is made up of 15 amino acids. Losses at the gene ends were 9 bases for V and 0 bases for J; bases not matched to a gene: 9. CDR3 nucleotide sequence: TGTGCCAGTTACGCCGACAGGGGATTGAACACTGAAGCTTTCTTT. It encodes CASYADRGLNTEAFF.

The V and J genes are TRBV10-1 and TRBJ2-5; 9 bases are a match to TRBD2. The CDR3 is made up of 18 amino acids. With 7 bases clipped from V and 0 bases from J, the junction kept 15 bases outside the gene matches. Germline lookup yields CDR1 WNHNN and CDR2 SYGVQD (reference sequence). The CDR3 DNA follows: TGCGCCAGCACCCGAGGGAGGGTAGCGGGAGTCTACCAAGAGACCCAGTACTTC. Amino acids: CASTRGRVAGVYQETQYF.

The J gene is TRBJ2-5, the V gene TRBV4-1; tentative D call: TRBD2 (6 bases). V shed 0 bases and J shed 11 bases, with 25 bases lying between them. CDR3 length equals 17 residues. Germline V CDR1 and CDR2: MGHRA, YSYEKL. CDR3 sequence: CASSQEPLTGTLAEQYF. DNA of the CDR3: TGCGCCAGCAGCCAAGAACCCCTAACCGGGACTCTTGCGGAGCAGTACTTC.

The rearrangement uses TRBV27 and TRBJ2-7, with TRBD1 matching 7 bases. CDR3 length equals 14 residues. The V segment lost 4 bases and the J segment 6 bases; nucleotides outside the gene matches: 9. Looked up from germline, CDR1 is MNHEY and CDR2 is SMNVEV (reference sequence). The CDR3 region is CASSYALTGSEQYF. CDR3 coding DNA: TGTGCCAGCAGTTATGCATTGACAGGGTCCGAGCAGTACTTC.

The sample holds one count of this clone. The chain carries TRBV7-9 and TRBJ2-3; 7 bases align to TRBD2. The germline CDR1 and CDR2 sequences are SEHNR and FQNEAQ (reference sequence). This CDR3 is 16 amino acids long. V gave up 3 bases and J gave up 3 bases; unmatched junction bases: 9. The CDR3 coding sequence is TGTGCCAGCAGCTTGGGGGGGGAGAAGGTTACAGATACGCAGTATTTT. This translates into CASSLGGEKVTDTQYF.

This clone was seen a few times. CDR3 in DNA: TGTGCCAGCAGCCAAGAGGGGACAGGGGTTAGCAATCAGCCCCAGCATTTT. Amino acid sequence: CASSQEGTGVSNQPQHF. The J gene is TRBJ1-5, the V gene TRBV14, with TRBD1 identical over 10 bases. Germline lookup yields CDR1 SGHDN and CDR2 FVKESK. There are 17 residues in the CDR3. Losses at the gene ends were 0 bases for V and 0 bases for J; bases not matched to a gene: 2.

The V gene is TRBV19, the J gene TRBJ1-4; 7 nucleotides line up with TRBD1. J gave up 5 bases and V 3 bases, and 6 bases lay outside the gene matches. The CDR3 extends over 15 amino acids. Germline V gene sequence: CDR1 LNHDA, CDR2 SQIVND (reference sequence). The CDR3 spells CASSMRGTDNEKLFF. The CDR3 DNA reads TGTGCCAGTAGTATGAGAGGGACAGACAATGAAAAACTGTTTTTT.

This rearrangement joins TRBV5-1 to TRBJ2-2, with D possibly TRBD2 on 7 matching bases. The germline gives CDR1 SGHRS, CDR2 YFSETQ. V lost 2 bases and J 3 bases, leaving 8 bases between the germline ends. This CDR3 has 14 amino acids. The CDR3 region is CASSLGGDTGELFF. CDR3 coding DNA: TGCGCCAGCAGCTTAGGGGGGGACACCGGGGAGCTGTTTTTT.

The chain combines TRBV5-6 with TRBJ1-5; D may be TRBD1 (6 bases). This CDR3 has 14 amino acids. Germline CDR1 is SGHDT and CDR2 is YYEEEE. V lost 3 bases, J lost 5 bases, and 12 bases lay in between. The CDR3 spells CASSSIQGDQPQHF. CDR3 coding DNA: TGTGCCAGCAGCTCCATACAGGGTGATCAGCCCCAGCATTTT. The full variable domain, completed using reference TRBV5-6 and TRBJ1-5, is DAGVTQSPTHLIKTRGQQVTLRCSPKSGHDTVSWYQQALGQGPQFIFQYYEEEERQRGNFPDRFSGHQFPNYSSELNVNALLLGDSALYLCASSSIQGDQPQHFGDGTRLSIL.